The 24 T cell receptor beta chains reported below all come from one sample, sequenced in a study of T cell repertoires in cytomegalovirus infection. TCRdb re-derived calls from the reads in MiXCR, one entry per CDR3 protein. The sample yields some 400,000 distinct CDR3 sequences, about a third seen once. Sequenced sample: PBMCs. The receptors derive from a human donor in good health (CMV status not recorded). Some clones in this sample may be carry-over from other donors' samples.

This clonotype was counted a single time. V is TRBV5-1 and J is TRBJ1-1; D possibly corresponds to TRBD1 (5 bases). V was trimmed by 5 bases and J by 0 bases, leaving 14 bases between them. The CDR3 is made up of 15 amino acids. CDR1 and CDR2 (germline): SGHRS, YFSETQ. CDR3 amino acids: CASREKGLLNTEAFF. CDR3 nucleotides: TGCGCCAGCAGAGAAAAGGGACTGTTGAACACTGAAGCTTTCTTT.

As for this clonotype: The junction departs from the called germline gene at one end, perhaps through a read error. The chain joins TRBV6-5 to TRBJ1-1; D may be TRBD1 (5 bases). Germline V lookup: CDR1 MNHEY, CDR2 SVGAGI. This CDR3 spans 15 amino acids. CDR3 loop: CASRRPGTVNTEVFF. As DNA, the CDR3 is TGTGCCAGCAGGCGTCCCGGGACGGTGAACACTGAAGTTTTCTTT.

This clonotype has just one count. This chain connects TRBV6-6 to TRBJ2-7; 7 bases align to TRBD1. Per the germline V gene, CDR1 is MNHNY and CDR2 is SVGAGI (reference sequence). This CDR3 comprises 15 residues. With V trimmed by 10 bases and J by 2 bases, 14 bases remained unmatched. This chain's CDR3 is CATRDIHQGAYEQYF. The CDR3, as DNA: TGTGCCACCCGGGACATTCACCAGGGGGCCTACGAGCAGTACTTC.

The chain joins TRBV24-1 to TRBJ1-5; the match to TRBD1 covers 10 bases. Trimming cost V 4 bases and J 7 bases; bases outside gene matches: 3. This CDR3 spans 14 amino acids. Germline lookup yields CDR1 KGHDR and CDR2 SFDVKD. The CDR3 bases are TGTGCCACCAGTGAAGCGGACAGGGGGCAGCCCCAGCATTTT. Encoded protein: CATSEADRGQPQHF.

This clonotype was seen a few times. This chain joins TRBV6-2 or TRBV6-3 and TRBJ2-4; D ambiguous. The germline CDR1 and CDR2 sequences are MNHEY and SVGEGT. Trimming stripped 3 bases from V and 0 bases from J, with 12 bases between. The CDR3 extends over 16 amino acids. Here the CDR3 reads CASSYSGVVAKNIQYF. CDR3 in DNA: TGTGCCAGCAGTTATTCTGGGGTCGTAGCCAAAAACATTCAGTACTTC.

Notes on this clonotype: Given a much more abundant clone one base away, this may be a read error. CDR3: CASSVDGQDNSPLQF. The CDR3, as DNA: TGTGCCAGCAGCGTAGACGGACAGGATAATTCACCCCTCCAATTT. The V and J genes are TRBV9 and TRBJ1-6, with 7 positions matching TRBD1. Germline V gives CDR1 SGDLS, CDR2 YYNGEE. The CDR3 is 15 residues long.

This clonotype was recorded at least ten times. The rearrangement joins TRBV7-6 to TRBJ2-7; possibly TRBD1 for D (5 bases). Germline V gives CDR1 SGHVS, CDR2 FNYEAQ. V was shortened by 2 bases and J by 0 bases, with 8 bases between the two germline ends. There are 14 residues in the CDR3. In DNA form, the CDR3 reads TGTGCCAGCAGCTTACGACAGTCCTCCTACGAGCAGTACTTC. Amino acid sequence: CASSLRQSSYEQYF.

This rearrangement joins TRBV6-5 to TRBJ2-7, with TRBD1 matching 8 bases. Germline V gene lookup returns CDR1 MNHEY and CDR2 SVGAGI. The junction had 8 bases not matched to a gene; V was cut back by 5 bases and J by 5 bases. CDR3 length: 14 residues. CDR3 DNA: TGTGCCAGCAGTGCCGGACAGGGCAGGGACGAGCAGTACTTC. This encodes CASSAGQGRDEQYF.

This clonotype was counted ten times or more. The rearrangement joins TRBV7-2 to TRBJ2-7; D not resolved. V gave up 5 bases and J gave up 0 bases, with 14 bases separating them. Germline V CDR1 and CDR2: SGHTA, FQGNSA. The CDR3 extends over 15 amino acids. DNA for the CDR3: TGTGCCAGCAGCCCCAGCGCGGCAAGCTCCTACGAGCAGTACTTC. It yields the protein CASSPSAASSYEQYF.

This chain links TRBV24-1 with TRBJ1-2; D remains unclear. Germline values: CDR1 KGHDR, CDR2 SFDVKD. V lost 3 bases and J lost 3, with 13 bases in between. The CDR3 has 15 residues. For the CDR3, the DNA is TGTGCCACCAGTGATGCAAGGAGCTTCGACTATGGCTACACCTTC. It translates to CATSDARSFDYGYTF.

This clonotype was recorded many times. The genes are TRBV7-2 and TRBJ2-2; TRBD2 aligns across 8 bases. This CDR3 is 15 amino acids long. Germline CDR1 reads SGHTA; CDR2 reads FQGNSA. V lost 5 bases to trimming and J lost 7 bases; unmatched junction nucleotides: 9. CDR3 coding DNA: TGTGCCAGCAGCCCCTCGGGGGGGCGGGACGGGGAGCTGTTTTTT. Protein: CASSPSGGRDGELFF.

In regard to this clonotype: Likely a read error: the CDR3 ends without its conserved phenylalanine or tryptophan. Because the CDR3's place on the DNA is in doubt, the DNA is left out and the CDR3 is given as listed by TCRdb. This chain's CDR3 is CASKGDTDTQSV. J is TRBJ2-3 and V is TRBV19; TRBD1, the D gene given by the table, was not confirmed from the DNA. Germline V gives CDR1 LNHDA, CDR2 SQIVND (reference sequence). The length of the CDR3 is 12 amino acids, counting both ends.

The chain uses TRBV29-1 and TRBJ2-5, with TRBD2 matching 11 bases. Germline CDR1 reads SQVTM; CDR2 reads ANQGSEA. V lost 2 bases and J lost 2; bases outside the gene matches: 7. The CDR3 covers 16 residues. CDR3 sequence (DNA): TGCAGCGTTGAAAGGCTAGCGGGGGGACGGCAAGAGACCCAGTACTTC. It codes for CSVERLAGGRQETQYF.

With respect to this clonotype: This likely comes from a read error, as the CDR3 has no conserved phenylalanine or tryptophan at its end. The chain couples TRBV7-8 to TRBJ2-2; D is ambiguous. Germline V gene lookup returns CDR1 SGHVS and CDR2 FQNEAQ. This CDR3 spans 16 amino acids. The V gene lost 2 bases and the J gene lost 6 bases, with 16 bases spanning the gap. CDR3 in DNA: TGTGCCAGCAGCTTATCCACAGAAAAAGTCCCCGGGGAGCTGTTTTAT. This translates into CASSLSTEKVPGELFY.

This chain links TRBV6-5 with TRBJ1-1; 8 positions agree with TRBD1. Trimming cost V 6 bases and J 5 bases; bases outside gene matches: 8. This CDR3 has 14 amino acids. The germline V gene encodes CDR1 MNHEY and CDR2 SVGAGI. The CDR3 protein is CASRDGTGVTEAFF. As DNA, the CDR3 is TGTGCCAGCAGGGACGGGACAGGAGTAACTGAAGCTTTCTTT.

This clonotype was picked up a small number of times. This chain links TRBV4-1 with TRBJ2-1, with a possible D match to TRBD1 (6 bases). The V end was cut by 5 bases, the J end by 8 bases, with 19 bases between. The CDR3 covers 15 residues. From germline, CDR1 is MGHRA and CDR2 YSYEKL. The CDR3: CASSSTGPLGDEQFF. The CDR3 DNA follows: TGCGCCAGCAGCTCTACAGGGCCCCTGGGCGATGAGCAGTTCTTC.

The rearrangement uses TRBV2 and TRBJ1-5; TRBD1 aligns across 7 bases. Trimming took 7 bases from V and 0 from J; bases not matched to a gene: 6. The CDR3 extends over 15 amino acids. Germline CDR1 SNHLY, CDR2 FYNNEI. The CDR3 region is CASTGGDSSNQPQHF. For the CDR3, the DNA is TGTGCCAGCACTGGGGGGGACAGTAGCAATCAGCCCCAGCATTTT.

CDR3 sequence: CASSPPGQRTYEQYF. CDR3 in DNA: TGTGCCAGCAGCCCTCCGGGACAGAGAACCTACGAGCAGTACTTC. The chain employs TRBV7-9 and TRBJ2-7; TRBD1 matches 7 bases. The CDR3 loop spans 15 amino acids. Germline V gene data show CDR1 as SEHNR and CDR2 as FQNEAQ (reference sequence). After removal of 5 bases from V and 2 bases from J, the junction contained 9 bases not matched to a gene.

Of note for this clonotype: A much more abundant neighbour one base away suggests this may be a read error. This sequence joins TRBV7-9 and TRBJ2-1; D call uncertain. This CDR3 has 14 residues. Germline V gene sequence: CDR1 SEHNR, CDR2 FQNEAQ (reference sequence). The V gene lost 3 bases and the J gene lost 5 bases, with 11 bases spanning the gap. The CDR3 sequence is CASSFLDTHNEQFF. The DNA of the CDR3 is TGTGCCAGCAGCTTCTTGGATACACACAATGAGCAGTTCTTC. Combining the CDR3 with reference TRBV7-9 and TRBJ2-1 gives the whole variable domain DTGVSQNPRHKITKRGQNVTFRCDPISEHNRLYWYRQTLGQGPEFLTYFQNEAQLEKSRLLSDRFSAERPKGSFSTLEIQRTEQGDSAMYLCASSFLDTHNEQFFGPGTRLTVL.

In this sample, this clonotype turned up many times. CDR3: CASSYAIMNTEAFF. CDR3 sequence (DNA): TGTGCCAGCAGTTACGCGATCATGAACACTGAAGCTTTCTTT. The rearrangement links TRBV7-2 to TRBJ1-1; D unresolved. The CDR3 is 14 amino acids. Germline V lookup: CDR1 SGHTA, CDR2 FQGNSA. V gave up 6 bases and J gave up 0 bases, with 11 bases separating them.

The chain joins TRBV19 to TRBJ2-6, with a weak D call TRBD1 (5 bases). With 6 bases removed from V and 1 base from J, the gap between germline ends came to 13 bases. Germline V CDR1 and CDR2: LNHDA, SQIVND (reference sequence). There are 16 residues in the CDR3. The chain's CDR3 is CASSGRAMSGANVLTF. In nucleotides, the CDR3 is TGTGCCAGTAGCGGCAGGGCGATGTCTGGGGCCAACGTCCTGACTTTC.

This clonotype has ten or more counts. The J gene is TRBJ2-5, the V gene TRBV7-6, with TRBD1 matching 8 bases. V lost 5 bases, J lost 0 bases, and 11 bases stayed unmatched. This CDR3 has 17 amino acids. CDR1 and CDR2 from the germline V gene are SGHVS and FNYEAQ. For the CDR3, the DNA is TGTGCCAGCAGCCCGGATCAGGGGGCTAGGTACCAAGAGACCCAGTACTTC. Protein sequence: CASSPDQGARYQETQYF.

With regard to this clonotype: A clone one base away is much larger, so this may be a read error. Without the conserved terminal phenylalanine or tryptophan, this CDR3 likely stems from a read error. The chain carries TRBV7-9 and TRBJ2-3, with D unresolved. The CDR3 is 15 amino acids. Germline V gene data show CDR1 as SEHNR and CDR2 as FQNEAQ (reference sequence). V shed 1 base and J shed 0 bases, with 8 bases lying between them. The CDR3 spells CASSLGWSSTDTQYL. CDR3 coding DNA: TGTGCCAGCAGCTTAGGGTGGAGCAGCACAGATACGCAGTATTTG.

This clonotype has ten or more counts. The V gene is TRBV7-6, the J gene TRBJ2-1; 8 bases fit TRBD1. The length of the CDR3 is 14 residues. V was pared by 5 bases and J by 5 bases, with 5 bases of the junction left unmatched. CDR1 SGHVS and CDR2 FNYEAQ come from the germline V gene. CDR3 region: CASSPRQGHNEQFF. The CDR3 DNA reads TGTGCCAGCAGCCCTCGACAGGGGCACAATGAGCAGTTCTTC.